The clone carrying this TCR beta chain was seen only a few times. Its antigen is as yet unknown. The sample is drawn from a study of T-cell reconstitution after alpha-beta-depleted transplantation in children. Findings and caveats of the study: Newly produced T cells mostly provided counts and TCRbeta diversity after one year, as hyperexpanded clones declined. Alpha-beta T cells about two months after transplant reportedly derived from several hundred expanded graft clones.

The TCRbeta library was prepared with unique molecular identifiers. MiXCR, applied by TCRdb to the PCR reads, yields one record per CDR3 protein. The sample contains 610,000 or so distinct CDR3 sequences, roughly a quarter of which appear only once. The clonotype comes from a boy younger than two with Wiskott-Aldrich syndrome, due to receive a stem cell transplant. This specimen consisted of PBMCs, obtained before TCRalphabeta/CD19-depleted stem cell transplant.

CDR3: CASSYSAGKYEQYF. CDR3 sequence (DNA): TGTGCCAGCAGTTACTCGGCAGGGAAGTACGAGCAGTACTTC. The rearrangement links TRBV6-5 to TRBJ2-7; possible D gene TRBD1, 5 bases. Germline CDR1 and CDR2: MNHEY and SVGAGI. Trimming took 0 bases from V and 4 from J, leaving 10 bases between them. This CDR3 region has 14 residues.